This record looks at one T cell receptor (beta chain) sequence and its context. Its antigen remains unidentified. Germline loops: CDR1 SGHDN, CDR2 FVKESK. The V gene lost 4 bases and the J gene lost 0 bases, with 10 bases spanning the gap. The length of the CDR3 is 15 residues. The entry originates in a study of CD8 T cells in Susac syndrome. The study, taken as a whole, reports: It was acknowledged in the study that the number of individuals who were included in its TCR sequencing and HLA analysis was relatively small.

In contrast to the negatively isolated CD8+ and CD4+ T cells, TEMRA cells were FACS-enriched. With random hexamers, reverse transcription was performed on roughly 0.45 to 1 ug of RNA. TCR beta CDR3 was amplified by immunoSEQ multiplex PCR. This amplification extended across 54 Vbeta and 13 Jbeta segments. MiXCR, run by TCRdb on the immunoSEQ multiplex PCR reads, gives a single entry per CDR3 protein. The sample has approximately 80,000 distinct CDR3 sequences, roughly 90% seen once. The chain carries TRBV14 and TRBJ1-3, with D hard to call. This clonotype was obtained from a human donor with multiple sclerosis. The specimen sequenced was CD8+ T cells from PBMCs. The CDR3 DNA sequence: TGTGCCAGCAGCCCTAGGTCGAACTCTGGAAACACCATATATTTT. Residues: CASSPRSNSGNTIYF.